The clone carrying this T cell receptor beta chain was detected ten times or more. TCRdb ran MiXCR on the reads and lists one entry per CDR3 protein. The sample yields around 140,000 distinct CDR3 sequences, roughly 6% seen once. This entry is derived from a study of T cell repertoires in cytomegalovirus infection. In germline, CDR1 is SGHTA, CDR2 FQGNSA. CDR3 length: 13 residues. Trimming pared 8 bases from V and 1 base from J, leaving 12 bases between. The sequence was obtained from a human donor in good health (CMV status not recorded). Some clones in this sample may be carry-over from other donors' samples. J is TRBJ2-7 and V is TRBV7-2; a possible D gene is TRBD2 (5 bases). Sequenced: PBMCs. CDR3 DNA: TGTGCCAGCGGAGCGAGGGAATCCTACGAGCAGTACTTC. Protein product: CASGARESYEQYF.